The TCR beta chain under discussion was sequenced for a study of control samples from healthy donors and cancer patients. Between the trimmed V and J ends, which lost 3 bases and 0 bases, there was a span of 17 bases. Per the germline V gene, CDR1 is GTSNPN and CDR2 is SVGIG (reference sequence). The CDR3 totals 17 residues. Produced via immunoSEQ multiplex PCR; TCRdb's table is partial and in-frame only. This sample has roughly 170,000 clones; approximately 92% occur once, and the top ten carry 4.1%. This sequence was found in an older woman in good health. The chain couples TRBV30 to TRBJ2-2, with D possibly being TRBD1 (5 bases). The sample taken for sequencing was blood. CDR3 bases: TGTGCCTGGAGATTACAGGAAGAACAGACGAACACCGGGGAGCTGTTTTTT. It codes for CAWRLQEEQTNTGELFF.